These 25 T cell receptor beta chains share one sample of origin, sequenced in a study of blood T cell repertoires in COVID-19. Generated by immunoSEQ multiplex PCR, the TCRdb table keeps only in-frame clones and is missing some. This table holds approximately 270,000 clones, approximately 90% found once. The sequencing input was peripheral blood. These receptors were collected from a young man with active or convalescent COVID-19.

The chain is built from TRBV6-5 and TRBJ2-7, with 11 positions matching TRBD1. The V gene end was trimmed by 1 base and the J gene end by 8 bases; junction bases not matched to a gene: 10. Germline lookup yields CDR1 MNHEY and CDR2 SVGAGI. CDR3 length equals 16 residues. The CDR3 coding sequence is TGTGCCAGCAGTTACTTCGAAACCGGGACAGGGGGTCAGCAGTACTTC. Residues: CASSYFETGTGGQQYF.

The chain joins TRBV7-9 to TRBJ1-2; 10 bases fit TRBD1. Germline V gene lookup returns CDR1 SEHNR and CDR2 FQNEAQ (reference sequence). The CDR3 runs to 15 residues. The ends lost 5 bases at V and 5 bases at J; junction bases unmatched: 8. The CDR3 reads CASSRTGGSPYGYTF. The CDR3, as DNA: TGTGCCAGCAGCCGGACAGGGGGATCTCCATATGGCTACACCTTC.

This rearrangement joins TRBV3-1 (or the pseudogene TRBV3-2) to TRBJ2-1, with 8 bases fitting TRBD2. Per germline, CDR1 LGHDT and CDR2 YNNKEL (reference sequence). V trimming: 0 bases; J trimming: 12 bases; junction bases outside the gene matches: 4. The CDR3 has 13 amino acids. Here the CDR3 DNA reads TGTGCCAGCAGCCAAGAAACCAGCGGGAGGCAGTTCTTC. This translates into CASSQETSGRQFF.

The rearrangement links TRBV23-1 to TRBJ2-7, with 8 bases fitting TRBD1. TRBV23-1 is annotated as an ORF whose role is uncertain. The trim removed 4 bases at V and 5 bases at J, leaving 10 bases unmatched. CDR3 length equals 15 residues. CDR3 in amino acids: CASSPGRGRVHEQYF. DNA of the CDR3: TGCGCCAGCAGTCCCGGCAGGGGGCGAGTCCACGAGCAGTACTTC.

The chain recombines TRBV19 with TRBJ1-2; no reliable D call. The ends were cut back, 3 bases at V and 10 bases at J, with 18 bases in the middle. The germline gives CDR1 LNHDA, CDR2 SQIVND (reference sequence). The CDR3 is made up of 14 amino acids. The CDR3 nucleotides read TGTGCCAGTAGTATCGGGCTAGCGTCAAGTGTCTACACCTTC. Its translation is CASSIGLASSVYTF.

J is TRBJ2-3 and V is TRBV7-2; 9 bases match TRBD2. CDR1 and CDR2 (germline): SGHTA, FQGNSA. The CDR3 has 16 amino acids. With V trimmed by 1 base and J by 1 base, 3 bases remained unmatched. CDR3 coding DNA: TGTGCCAGCAGCTTAGAACAGCGGGGGGGCACAGATACGCAGTATTTT. Translation: CASSLEQRGGTDTQYF.

The gene calls are TRBV6-2 or TRBV6-3 and TRBJ2-5, with TRBD2 matching over 12 bases. Germline loops: CDR1 MNHEY, CDR2 SVGEGT. Trimming removed 5 bases from V and 7 bases from J; junction bases left unmatched: 14. The CDR3 is made up of 17 amino acids. CDR3 in DNA: TGTGCCAGCAGTCCGCCTATGACTAGCGGGAGCCGCCGGACCCAGTACTTC. It specifies CASSPPMTSGSRRTQYF.

This clone was seen just once. This chain connects TRBV9 to TRBJ1-4, with D perhaps TRBD1 (6 bases). The CDR3 extends over 13 amino acids. Germline V gene lookup returns CDR1 SGDLS and CDR2 YYNGEE. Trimming took 4 bases from V and 5 from J, leaving 9 bases between them. In DNA, the CDR3 is TGTGCCAGCAGCCCGGGACAAAATGAAAAACTGTTTTTT. Translation gives CASSPGQNEKLFF.

This clone was detected once. The V and J genes are TRBV10-3 and TRBJ1-3; maybe TRBD1 (5 bases). This CDR3 spans 13 amino acids. V lost 10 bases to trimming and J lost 3 bases, with 13 bases between them. The germline V gene encodes CDR1 ENHRY and CDR2 SYGVKD. CDR3 bases: TGTGCCACTGGGACTTCGGTTGGAAACACCATATATTTT. The encoded protein is CATGTSVGNTIYF.

This chain links TRBV6-2 or TRBV6-3 with TRBJ1-1; D not certain. Germline CDR1 and CDR2: MNHEY and SVGEGT. This CDR3 contains 13 residues. Deletions cut 4 bases from V and 1 base from J, with 7 bases between. CDR3 sequence reads: CASSSPRNTEAFF. The CDR3 DNA reads as TGTGCCAGCAGTTCTCCGAGGAACACTGAAGCTTTCTTT.

The rearrangement uses TRBV27 and TRBJ2-2, with D perhaps matching TRBD1 (5 bases). V gave up 7 bases and J gave up 7 bases, with 22 bases separating them. This CDR3 has 16 residues. The germline V gene encodes CDR1 MNHEY and CDR2 SMNVEV (reference sequence). Here the CDR3 reads CASTNYRKVGFGELFF. CDR3 nucleotide sequence: TGTGCCAGCACGAATTACAGGAAAGTAGGCTTCGGGGAGCTGTTTTTT.

V gene TRBV28 combines with J gene TRBJ2-1; D remains unclear. V lost 1 base to trimming and J lost 12 bases, with 10 bases between them. Germline V CDR1 and CDR2: MDHEN, SYDVKM. The CDR3 is 12 amino acids. The CDR3, as DNA: TGTGCCAGCAGTTTATTAGATCTTGTGCAGTTCTTC. Protein: CASSLLDLVQFF.

The chain combines TRBV29-1 with TRBJ1-1; 9 bases agree with TRBD1. Germline V gene data show CDR1 as SQVTM and CDR2 as ANQGSEA. The CDR3 covers 14 residues. V lost 6 bases, J lost 3 bases, and 8 bases stayed unmatched. The CDR3, as DNA: TGCAGCGTGAAACAGGGGGCGGCCGACACTGAAGCTTTCTTT. Translating it yields CSVKQGAADTEAFF.

The chain carries TRBV19 and TRBJ2-7, with TRBD1 matching 8 bases. The V and J ends lost 6 bases and 2 bases, in that order; junction bases with no gene match: 3. Per germline, CDR1 LNHDA and CDR2 SQIVND (reference sequence). The CDR3 loop spans 13 amino acids. The CDR3 sequence is CASRKTGAYEQYF. The CDR3 nucleotides are TGTGCCAGTAGAAAGACAGGGGCCTACGAGCAGTACTTC.

The genes are TRBV2 and TRBJ1-1; D is ambiguous. V was clipped by 2 bases and J by 0 bases, with 10 bases between them. The CDR3 consists of 15 residues. Germline V gives CDR1 SNHLY, CDR2 FYNNEI. CDR3 sequence: CASSEYLVMNTEAFF. CDR3 nucleotides: TGTGCCAGCAGTGAATACTTGGTGATGAACACTGAAGCTTTCTTT.

The chain links TRBV19 to TRBJ1-1; 9 nucleotides align to TRBD1. This CDR3 region has 15 residues. CDR1 and CDR2 from the germline V gene are LNHDA and SQIVND (reference sequence). Unmatched junction bases numbered 3, after V lost 4 bases and J lost 0 bases. The CDR3 nucleotides are TGTGCCAGTAGTACAACAGGGGGCATGAACACTGAAGCTTTCTTT. Its translation: CASSTTGGMNTEAFF.

The V and J genes are TRBV11-2 and TRBJ2-7; D is ambiguous. The CDR3 has 11 residues. V was pared by 7 bases and J by 7 bases, with 11 bases between. Germline loops: CDR1 SGHAT, CDR2 FQNNGV. The CDR3: CASTLEWEQYF. The CDR3 nucleotides are TGTGCCAGCACCCTGGAGTGGGAGCAGTACTTC.

CDR3 residues: CASSLFLGTSSYNSPLHF. DNA for the CDR3: TGTGCCAGCAGCTTGTTTCTAGGCACGAGCTCCTATAATTCACCCCTCCACTTT. The V call is TRBV7-2, the J call TRBJ1-6; D remains unclear. Per the germline V gene, CDR1 is SGHTA and CDR2 is FQGNSA. CDR3 length: 18 amino acids. V gave up 3 bases and J gave up 0 bases, with 15 bases separating them. Drawing the rest from reference TRBV7-2 and TRBJ1-6, the complete variable domain is GAGVSQSPSNKVTEKGKDVELRCDPISGHTALYWYRQSLGQGLEFLIYFQGNSAPDKSGLPSDRFSAERTGGSVSTLTIQRTQQEDSAVYLCASSLFLGTSSYNSPLHFGNGTRLTVT.

This chain links TRBV5-4 with TRBJ2-7, with TRBD2 as a possible D gene (6 bases). The length of the CDR3 is 16 residues. The germline V and J ends were trimmed by 4 bases and 6 bases, with 23 bases remaining between them. CDR1 is SGHNT, CDR2 YYREEE, per germline (reference sequence). The DNA of the CDR3 is TGTGCCAGCAGCGTTGAGATCCCGGGACTCCGAACCGAGCAGTACTTC. Translating gives CASSVEIPGLRTEQYF. Variable domain in full (rest from reference TRBV5-4 and TRBJ2-7): ETGVTQSPTHLIKTRGQQVTLRCSSQSGHNTVSWYQQALGQGPQFIFQYYREEENGRGNFPPRFSGLQFPNYSSELNVNALELDDSALYLCASSVEIPGLRTEQYFGPGTRLTVT.

Turning to this clone: The same CDR3 can be traced to other DNA sequences in this sample. CDR3 residues: CASSLDRGNTEAFF. The CDR3 DNA reads TGCGCCAGCAGCTTGGACAGGGGGAACACTGAAGCTTTCTTT. The chain joins TRBV5-1 to TRBJ1-1, with TRBD1 matching over 7 bases. This CDR3 is 14 amino acids long. Germline CDR1 and CDR2: SGHRS and YFSETQ. After removal of 0 bases from V and 1 base from J, the junction contained 0 bases not matched to a gene.

Turning to this clone: Since a much larger clone is just one base distant, this may be a read error. The V and J genes are TRBV11-3 and TRBJ1-2, with D possibly being TRBD1 (5 bases). Trimming removed 0 bases at V and 4 bases at J, with 6 bases between. CDR3 length equals 13 residues. Per germline, CDR1 SGHNT and CDR2 YENEEA. The CDR3 here is CASSLERGYGYTF. The CDR3 DNA reads TGTGCCAGCAGCTTAGAAAGGGGCTATGGCTACACCTTC.

The count of this clone is one. The chain recombines TRBV25-1 with TRBJ2-1, with D perhaps matching TRBD1 (6 bases). V gave up 4 bases and J gave up 10 bases, with 14 bases separating them. The CDR3 sequence is 13 residues long. Germline CDR1 is MGHDK and CDR2 is SYGVNS. CDR3 amino acids: CASSVTGQGEQFF. In nucleotides, the CDR3 is TGTGCCAGCAGTGTAACAGGGCAGGGGGAGCAGTTCTTC.

The chain recombines TRBV12-3 or TRBV12-4 with TRBJ1-1, with TRBD1 identical over 8 bases. This CDR3 region has 11 residues. The V segment lost 7 bases and the J segment 7 bases; nucleotides outside the gene matches: 2. The CDR3 region has the DNA TGTGCCAGCAATGACAGGGGTGAAGCTTTCTTT. It translates to CASNDRGEAFF.

This clone was counted at least ten times. The rearrangement joins TRBV4-2 to TRBJ1-1; 7 bases fit TRBD1. From germline, CDR1 is LGHNA and CDR2 YNFKEQ. This CDR3 is built from 13 residues. The V segment lost 8 bases and the J segment 0 bases; nucleotides outside the gene matches: 3. The CDR3 nucleotides are TGTGCCAGCTCGGGACAGCTGAACACTGAAGCTTTCTTT. Residues: CASSGQLNTEAFF.

In regard to this clone: Its ends do not fully match the called genes, so a read error is possible. The V and J genes are TRBV20-1 and TRBJ2-7, with D possibly TRBD1 on 5 matching bases. This CDR3 contains 11 residues. In germline, CDR1 is DFQATT, CDR2 SNEGSKA (reference sequence). CDR3: CSATQVDEQYF. The CDR3 bases are TGCAGCGCTACACAGGTCGACGAGCAGTACTTC.